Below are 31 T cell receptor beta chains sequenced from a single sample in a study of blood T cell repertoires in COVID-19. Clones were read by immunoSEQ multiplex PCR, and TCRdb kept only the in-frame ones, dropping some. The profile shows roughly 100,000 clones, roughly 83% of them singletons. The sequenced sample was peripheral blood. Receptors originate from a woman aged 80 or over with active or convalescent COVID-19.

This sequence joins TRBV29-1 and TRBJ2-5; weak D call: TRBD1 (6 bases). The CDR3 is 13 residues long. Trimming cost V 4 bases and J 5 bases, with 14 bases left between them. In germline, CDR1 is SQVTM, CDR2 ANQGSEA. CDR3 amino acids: CSVGAGVGETQYF. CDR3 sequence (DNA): TGCAGCGTTGGGGCAGGGGTTGGCGAGACCCAGTACTTC.

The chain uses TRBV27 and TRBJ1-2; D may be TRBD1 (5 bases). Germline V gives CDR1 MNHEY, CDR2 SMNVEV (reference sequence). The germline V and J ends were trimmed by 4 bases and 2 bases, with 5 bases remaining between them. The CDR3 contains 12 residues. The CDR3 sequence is CASSSGNYGYTF. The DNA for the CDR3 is TGTGCCAGCAGTTCAGGGAACTATGGCTACACCTTC.

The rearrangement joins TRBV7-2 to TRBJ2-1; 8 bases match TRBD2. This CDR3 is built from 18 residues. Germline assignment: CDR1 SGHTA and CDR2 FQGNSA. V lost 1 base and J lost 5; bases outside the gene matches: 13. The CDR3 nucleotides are TGTGCCAGCAGCTTAGATCGGATAGCGGGAAGGAGACACAATGAGCAGTTCTTC. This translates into CASSLDRIAGRRHNEQFF.

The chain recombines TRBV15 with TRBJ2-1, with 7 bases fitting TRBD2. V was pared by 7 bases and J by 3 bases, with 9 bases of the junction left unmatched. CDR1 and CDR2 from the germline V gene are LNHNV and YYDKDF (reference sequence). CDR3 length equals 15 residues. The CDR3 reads CATTPTGGNYNEQFF. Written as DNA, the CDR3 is TGTGCCACCACCCCCACGGGGGGAAACTACAATGAGCAGTTCTTC.

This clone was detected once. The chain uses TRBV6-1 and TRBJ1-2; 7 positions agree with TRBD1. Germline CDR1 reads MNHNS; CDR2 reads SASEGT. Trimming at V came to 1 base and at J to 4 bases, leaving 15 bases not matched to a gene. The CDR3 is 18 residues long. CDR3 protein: CASSEGLVGQAKSYGYTF. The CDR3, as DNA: TGTGCCAGCAGTGAAGGACTAGTAGGACAGGCTAAATCCTATGGCTACACCTTC.

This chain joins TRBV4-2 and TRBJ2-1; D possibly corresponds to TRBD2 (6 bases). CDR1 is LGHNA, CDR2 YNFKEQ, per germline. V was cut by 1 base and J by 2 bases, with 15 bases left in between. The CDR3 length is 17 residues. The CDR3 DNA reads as TGTGCCAGCAGCCAAGGAACGGGCGGGGCCCCCTACAATGAGCAGTTCTTC. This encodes CASSQGTGGAPYNEQFF.

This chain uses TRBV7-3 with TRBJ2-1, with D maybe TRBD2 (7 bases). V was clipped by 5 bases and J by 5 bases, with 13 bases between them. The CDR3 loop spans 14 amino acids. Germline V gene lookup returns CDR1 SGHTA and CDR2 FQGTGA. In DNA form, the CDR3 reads TGTGCCAGCAGCCCCGCGGGGGCGGACAATGAGCAGTTCTTC. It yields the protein CASSPAGADNEQFF.

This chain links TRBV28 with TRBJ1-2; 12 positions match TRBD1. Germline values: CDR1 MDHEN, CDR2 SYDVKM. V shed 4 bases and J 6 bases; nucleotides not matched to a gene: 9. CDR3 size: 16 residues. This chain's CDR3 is CASSSPRGQGAHGYTF. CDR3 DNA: TGTGCCAGCAGTTCCCCACGGGGACAGGGGGCGCATGGCTACACCTTC.

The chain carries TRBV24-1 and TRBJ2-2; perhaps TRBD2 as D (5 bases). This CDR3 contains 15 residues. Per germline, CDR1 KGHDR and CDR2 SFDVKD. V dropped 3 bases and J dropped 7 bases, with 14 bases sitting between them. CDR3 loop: CATSDRPGSIGELFF. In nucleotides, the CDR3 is TGTGCCACCAGTGATCGACCGGGGTCCATCGGGGAGCTGTTTTTT.

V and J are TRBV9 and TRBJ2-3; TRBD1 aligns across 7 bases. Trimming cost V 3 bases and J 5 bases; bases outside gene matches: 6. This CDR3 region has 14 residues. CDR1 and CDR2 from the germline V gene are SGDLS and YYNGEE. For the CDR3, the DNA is TGTGCCAGCAGCGACACAGGGGACGGAGATACGCAGTATTTT. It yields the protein CASSDTGDGDTQYF.

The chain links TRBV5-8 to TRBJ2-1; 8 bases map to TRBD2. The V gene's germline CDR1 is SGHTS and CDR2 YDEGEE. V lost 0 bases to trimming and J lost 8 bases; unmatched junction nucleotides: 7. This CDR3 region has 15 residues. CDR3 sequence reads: CASSLGTSQTDEQFF. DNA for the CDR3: TGTGCCAGCAGCTTGGGGACTAGCCAGACAGATGAGCAGTTCTTC.

The DNA for the CDR3 is TGTGCCAGTAGTAGGCTAGGGACAGGGCGAACCTATGGCTACACCTTC. Translated, it gives CASSRLGTGRTYGYTF. The J gene is TRBJ1-2, the V gene TRBV19; 9 bases match TRBD1. V lost 4 bases to trimming and J lost 4 bases; unmatched junction nucleotides: 10. Germline V gene lookup returns CDR1 LNHDA and CDR2 SQIVND (reference sequence). There are 16 residues in the CDR3.

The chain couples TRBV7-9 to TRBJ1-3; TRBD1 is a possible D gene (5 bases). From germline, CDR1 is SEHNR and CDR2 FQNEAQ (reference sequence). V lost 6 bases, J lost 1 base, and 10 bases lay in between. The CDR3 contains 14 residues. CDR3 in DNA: TGTGCCAGCAGACAGACAGCTTCTGGAAACACCATATATTTT. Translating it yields CASRQTASGNTIYF.

CDR3 coding DNA: TGTGCCAGCAGTTTATACCGACAAGAACATAATTCACCCCTCCACTTT. Its protein product is CASSLYRQEHNSPLHF. The chain carries TRBV28 and TRBJ1-6; D is undetermined. Trimming took off 1 base at V and 5 bases at J, with 12 bases between the two ends. From germline, CDR1 is MDHEN and CDR2 SYDVKM. The CDR3 consists of 16 residues.

Here the CDR3 DNA reads TGCGCCAGCAGCCAGACTGGGACAGGGGGTATTGTACGTGGCTACACCTTC. Protein product: CASSQTGTGGIVRGYTF. The genes are TRBV5-1 and TRBJ1-2, with 11 bases matching TRBD1. CDR1 and CDR2 from the germline V gene are SGHRS and YFSETQ. This CDR3 is 17 amino acids long. With 4 bases clipped from V and 7 bases from J, the junction kept 15 bases outside the gene matches.

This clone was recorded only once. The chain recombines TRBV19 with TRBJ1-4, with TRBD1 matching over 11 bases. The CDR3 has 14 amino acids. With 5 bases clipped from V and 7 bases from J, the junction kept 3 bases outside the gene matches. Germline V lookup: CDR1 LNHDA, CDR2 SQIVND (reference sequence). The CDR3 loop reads CASSWTGGSEKLFF. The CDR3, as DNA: TGTGCCAGTAGTTGGACAGGGGGCAGTGAAAAACTGTTTTTT.

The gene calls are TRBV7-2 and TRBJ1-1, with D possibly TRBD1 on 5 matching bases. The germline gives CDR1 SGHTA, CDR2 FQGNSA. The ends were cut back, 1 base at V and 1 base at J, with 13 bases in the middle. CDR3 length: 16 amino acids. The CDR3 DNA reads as TGTGCCAGCAGCTTAGAGGGGTGGCGTCAGAACACTGAAGCTTTCTTT. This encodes CASSLEGWRQNTEAFF.

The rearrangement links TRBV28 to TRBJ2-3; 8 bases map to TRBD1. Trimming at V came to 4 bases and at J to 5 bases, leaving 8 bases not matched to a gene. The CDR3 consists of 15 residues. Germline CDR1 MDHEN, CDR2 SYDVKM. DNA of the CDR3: TGTGCCAGCAGTTCCAGGGGGCACGCTAGAGATACGCAGTATTTT. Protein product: CASSSRGHARDTQYF.

CDR3 amino acids: CASRTPGNNQPQHF. The CDR3 bases are TGTGCCAGCCGTACCCCAGGGAACAATCAGCCCCAGCATTTT. This chain uses TRBV28 with TRBJ1-5; D perhaps matches TRBD1 (5 bases). Trimming removed 8 bases at V and 3 bases at J, with 14 bases between. This CDR3 spans 14 amino acids. Per germline, CDR1 MDHEN and CDR2 SYDVKM.

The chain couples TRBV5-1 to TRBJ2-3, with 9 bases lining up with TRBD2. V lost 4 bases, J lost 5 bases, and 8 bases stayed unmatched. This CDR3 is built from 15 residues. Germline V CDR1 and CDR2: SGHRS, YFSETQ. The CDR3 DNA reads TGCGCCAGCAGCGGGGTAGCGGGAGTTTTAGATACGCAGTATTTT. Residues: CASSGVAGVLDTQYF.

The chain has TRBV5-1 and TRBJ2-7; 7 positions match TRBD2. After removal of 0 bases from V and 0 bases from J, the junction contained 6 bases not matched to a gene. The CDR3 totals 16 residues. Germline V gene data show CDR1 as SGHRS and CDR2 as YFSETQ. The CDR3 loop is CASSLGRTGGSYEQYF. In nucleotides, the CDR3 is TGCGCCAGCAGCTTGGGTAGAACGGGAGGCTCCTACGAGCAGTACTTC.

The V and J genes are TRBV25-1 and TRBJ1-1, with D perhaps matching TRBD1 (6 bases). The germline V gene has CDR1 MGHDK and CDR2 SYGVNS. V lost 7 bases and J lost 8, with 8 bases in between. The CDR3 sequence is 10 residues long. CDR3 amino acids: CASKQGEAFF. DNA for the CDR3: TGTGCCAGCAAACAGGGAGAAGCTTTCTTT.

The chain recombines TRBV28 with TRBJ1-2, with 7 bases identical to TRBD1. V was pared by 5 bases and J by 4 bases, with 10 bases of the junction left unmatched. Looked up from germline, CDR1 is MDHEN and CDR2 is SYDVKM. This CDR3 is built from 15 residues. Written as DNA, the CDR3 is TGTGCCAGCAGTCTCCACAAAGACAGGGCCTATGGCTACACCTTC. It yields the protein CASSLHKDRAYGYTF.

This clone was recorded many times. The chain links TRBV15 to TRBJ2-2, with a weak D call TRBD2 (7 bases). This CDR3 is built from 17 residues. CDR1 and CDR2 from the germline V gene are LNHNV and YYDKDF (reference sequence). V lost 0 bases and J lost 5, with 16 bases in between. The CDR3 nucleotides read TGTGCCACCAGCAGAGACGTGGCAGGGAGGGGGACCGGGGAGCTGTTTTTT. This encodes CATSRDVAGRGTGELFF. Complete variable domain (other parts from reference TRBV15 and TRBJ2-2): DAMVIQNPRYQVTQFGKPVTLSCSQTLNHNVMYWYQQKSSQAPKLLFHYYDKDFNNEADTPDNFQSRRPNTSFCFLDIRSPGLGDTAMYLCATSRDVAGRGTGELFFGEGSRLTVL.

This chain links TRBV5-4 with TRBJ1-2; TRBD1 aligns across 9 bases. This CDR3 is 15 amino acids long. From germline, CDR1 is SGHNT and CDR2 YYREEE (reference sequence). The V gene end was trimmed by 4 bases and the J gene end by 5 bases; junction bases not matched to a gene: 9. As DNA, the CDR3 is TGTGCCAGCAGCCACAGCTCCGGACAGGGGTATGGCTACACCTTC. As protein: CASSHSSGQGYGYTF. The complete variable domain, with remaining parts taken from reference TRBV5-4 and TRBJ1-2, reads ETGVTQSPTHLIKTRGQQVTLRCSSQSGHNTVSWYQQALGQGPQFIFQYYREEENGRGNFPPRFSGLQFPNYSSELNVNALELDDSALYLCASSHSSGQGYGYTFGSGTRLTVV.

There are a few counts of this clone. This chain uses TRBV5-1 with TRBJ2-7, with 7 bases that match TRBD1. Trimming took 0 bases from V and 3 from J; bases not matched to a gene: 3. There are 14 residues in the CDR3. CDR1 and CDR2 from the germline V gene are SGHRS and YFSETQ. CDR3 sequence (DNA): TGCGCCAGCAGCTTGGCTGACAGGGACTACGAGCAGTACTTC. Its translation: CASSLADRDYEQYF.

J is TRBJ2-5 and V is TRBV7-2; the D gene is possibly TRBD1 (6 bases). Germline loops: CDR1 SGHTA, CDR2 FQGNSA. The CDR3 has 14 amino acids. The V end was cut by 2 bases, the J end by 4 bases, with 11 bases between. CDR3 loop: CASSLSGVRETQYF. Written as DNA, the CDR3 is TGTGCCAGCAGCTTATCAGGGGTGCGAGAGACCCAGTACTTC.

The CDR3 DNA reads TGTGCCAGCAGCTTACCCCTCTATGAGCAGTTCTTC. It specifies CASSLPLYEQFF. The chain has TRBV11-2 and TRBJ2-1, with D unclear. The length of the CDR3 is 12 residues. Germline V gene data show CDR1 as SGHAT and CDR2 as FQNNGV. Between the trimmed V and J ends, which lost 2 bases and 8 bases, there was a span of 7 bases.

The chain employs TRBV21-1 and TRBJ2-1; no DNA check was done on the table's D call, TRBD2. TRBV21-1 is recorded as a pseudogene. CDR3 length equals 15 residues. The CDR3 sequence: CASSELAGPSNEQFF. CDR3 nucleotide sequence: TGTGCCAGCAGCGAACTAGCGGGACCTTCCAATGAGCAGTTCTTC.

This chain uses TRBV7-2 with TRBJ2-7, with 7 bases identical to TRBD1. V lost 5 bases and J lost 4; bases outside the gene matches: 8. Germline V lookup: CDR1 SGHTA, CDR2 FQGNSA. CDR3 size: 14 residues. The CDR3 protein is CASSHRDSRYEQYF. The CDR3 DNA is TGTGCCAGCAGCCACCGGGACAGCCGTTACGAGCAGTACTTC.

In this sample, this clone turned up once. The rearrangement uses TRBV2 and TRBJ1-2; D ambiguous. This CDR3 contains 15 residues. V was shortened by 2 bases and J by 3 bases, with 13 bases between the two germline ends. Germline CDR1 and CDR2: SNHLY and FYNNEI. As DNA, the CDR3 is TGTGCCAGCAGTGAATGGGTGAACGACTACTATGGCTACACCTTC. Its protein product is CASSEWVNDYYGYTF.